This T cell receptor beta chain was captured in a study of cytomegalovirus exposure and HLA in healthy donors. Study results and limitations: Reports showed the classifier diagnosing cytomegalovirus status with high specificity and sensitivity. For most TCR sequences rarity was the rule, although some public TCRs occurred in many donors. A list of roughly 160 TCR beta chains associated with cytomegalovirus was given. In vitro testing confirmed a few CMV-associated chains as specific for CMV antigens.

Produced via immunoSEQ multiplex PCR; TCRdb's table is partial and in-frame only. The repertoire holds some 180,000 clones, with 86% as singletons. Trimming took off 3 bases at V and 6 bases at J, with 5 bases between the two ends. Germline V gene lookup returns CDR1 GTSNPN and CDR2 SVGIG (reference sequence). CDR3 length equals 11 residues. Worth noting for this clone: Its matching antigen is unknown.

The chain uses TRBV30 and TRBJ2-2; D is undetermined. The sample consisted of PBMCs. The TCR sequence derives from a man aged 25 to 40 in good health and CMV-seropositive. The chain's CDR3 is CAWRRAGELFF. Here the CDR3 DNA reads TGTGCCTGGAGACGGGCCGGGGAGCTGTTTTTT.